This TCR beta chain originates from a study of Graves' ophthalmopathy and Graves' hyperthyroidism. Overall study context: Peripheral blood was gathered at first diagnosis, ahead of any treatment whatsoever. General observations from the study: Sensitivity reached roughly 88% and specificity about 81% for a 13-signature model separating ophthalmopathy from stable hyperthyroidism.

It was from under 13 ml of fresh peripheral blood that the PBMCs came. V gave up 7 bases and J gave up 4 bases, with 10 bases separating them. The CDR3 contains 12 residues. This clonotype was counted ten times or more. Its cognate antigen is unknown. For repertoire sequencing, the TCR beta CDR3 regions were amplified from RNA transcripts. The first round was an RT-PCR with HTBI primers, and the second round was a multiplex PCR. TCRdb re-called the multiplex PCR reads with MiXCR, one entry per CDR3 protein. The data hold about 400,000 distinct CDR3 sequences, with around 16% observed a single time. The rearrangement uses TRBV12-3 or TRBV12-4 and TRBJ1-1; D is unresolved. The origin of this receptor is a woman younger than 35 with Graves' ophthalmopathy. The sample comprised peripheral blood. CDR3 bases: TGTGCCAGCACCTTCGGATCCACTGAAGCTTTCTTT. This translates into CASTFGSTEAFF.